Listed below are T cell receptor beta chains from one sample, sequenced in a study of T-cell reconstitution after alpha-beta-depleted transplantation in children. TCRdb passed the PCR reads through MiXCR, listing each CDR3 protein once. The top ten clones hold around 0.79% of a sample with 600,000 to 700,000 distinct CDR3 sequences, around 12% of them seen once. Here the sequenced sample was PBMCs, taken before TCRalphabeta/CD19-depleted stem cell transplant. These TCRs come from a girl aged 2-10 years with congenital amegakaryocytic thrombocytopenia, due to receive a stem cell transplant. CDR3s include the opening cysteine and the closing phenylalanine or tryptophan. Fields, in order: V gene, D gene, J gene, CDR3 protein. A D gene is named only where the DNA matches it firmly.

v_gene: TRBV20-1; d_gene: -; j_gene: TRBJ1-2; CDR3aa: CSARLPQGNYGYTF
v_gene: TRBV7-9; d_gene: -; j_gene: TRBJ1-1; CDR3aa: CASSLYGADTEAFF
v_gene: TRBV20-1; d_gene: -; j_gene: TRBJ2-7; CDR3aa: CSLRRGEQYF
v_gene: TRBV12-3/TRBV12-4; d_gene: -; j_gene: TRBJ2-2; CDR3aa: CASSFLWGNTGELFF
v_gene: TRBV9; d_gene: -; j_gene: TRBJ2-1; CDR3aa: CASSSVGGIMIFF
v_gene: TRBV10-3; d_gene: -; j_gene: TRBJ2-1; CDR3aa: CAIRDDGDEQFF
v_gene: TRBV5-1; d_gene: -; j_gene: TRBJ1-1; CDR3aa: CASSSTANTEAFF
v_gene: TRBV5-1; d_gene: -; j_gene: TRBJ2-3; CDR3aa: CASSLIQGPPPLDTQYF
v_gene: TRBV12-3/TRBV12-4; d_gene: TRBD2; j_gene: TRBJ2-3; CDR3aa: CATKSAGGADTQYF
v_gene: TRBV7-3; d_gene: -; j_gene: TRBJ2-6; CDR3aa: CASGVANVLTF
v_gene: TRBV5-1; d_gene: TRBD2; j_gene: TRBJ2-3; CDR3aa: CASSLSGGTTDTQYF
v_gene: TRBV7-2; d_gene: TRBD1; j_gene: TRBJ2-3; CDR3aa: CASSLGYRGVTDTQYF
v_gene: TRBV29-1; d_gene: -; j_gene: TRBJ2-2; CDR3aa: CSVEGTGTGELFF
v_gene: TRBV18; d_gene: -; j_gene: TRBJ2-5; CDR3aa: CASSPRDQETQYF
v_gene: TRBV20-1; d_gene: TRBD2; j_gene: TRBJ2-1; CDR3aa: CSASEPTSGRLQFF
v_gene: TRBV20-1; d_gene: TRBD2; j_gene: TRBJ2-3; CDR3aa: CSAAGLADTDTQYF
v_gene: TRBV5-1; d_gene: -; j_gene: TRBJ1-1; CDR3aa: CASSLGATGNTEAFF
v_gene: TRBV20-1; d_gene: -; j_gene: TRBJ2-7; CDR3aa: CSARDGRARFPYEQYF
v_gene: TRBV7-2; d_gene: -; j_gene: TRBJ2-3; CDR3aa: CASSLVRSTTDTQYF
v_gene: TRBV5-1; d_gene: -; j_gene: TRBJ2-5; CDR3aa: CASSGRGRETQYF
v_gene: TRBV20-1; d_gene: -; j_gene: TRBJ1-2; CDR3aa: CSARDGGATTFYGYTF
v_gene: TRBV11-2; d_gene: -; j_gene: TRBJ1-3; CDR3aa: CASSFDAFLSGNTIYF
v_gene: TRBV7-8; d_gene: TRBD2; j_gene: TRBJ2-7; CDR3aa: CASSLVGSGFTYEQYF
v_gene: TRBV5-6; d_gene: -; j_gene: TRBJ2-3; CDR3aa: CASSLYRGTDTQYF
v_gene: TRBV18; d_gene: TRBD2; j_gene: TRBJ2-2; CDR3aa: CASSPWSLRGTMLNTGELFF
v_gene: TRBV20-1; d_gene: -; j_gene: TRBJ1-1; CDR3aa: CSAFPTEAFF
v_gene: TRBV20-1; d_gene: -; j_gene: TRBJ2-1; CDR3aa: CSALLDYNEQFF
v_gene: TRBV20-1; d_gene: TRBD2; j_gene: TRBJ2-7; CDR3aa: CSAGKTGTTLPEQYF
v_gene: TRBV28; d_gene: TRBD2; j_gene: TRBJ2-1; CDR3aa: CASSLGTSLNWNEQFF
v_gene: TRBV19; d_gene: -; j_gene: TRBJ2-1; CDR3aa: CASSTPPGPLRGEQFF
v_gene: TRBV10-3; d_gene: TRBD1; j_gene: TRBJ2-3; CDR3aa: CAISDNRGADTQYF
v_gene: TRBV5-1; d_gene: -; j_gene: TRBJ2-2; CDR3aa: CASRTAGSGPTGELFF
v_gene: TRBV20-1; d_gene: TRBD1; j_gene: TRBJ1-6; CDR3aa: CSAPGEGGPYNSPLHF
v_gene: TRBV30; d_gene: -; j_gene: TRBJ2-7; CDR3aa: CAWSQQVEQYF
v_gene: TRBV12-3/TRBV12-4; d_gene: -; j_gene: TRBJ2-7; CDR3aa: CASSLSGITYEQYF
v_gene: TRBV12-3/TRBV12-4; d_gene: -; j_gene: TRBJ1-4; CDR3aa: CASSLNSGEKLFF
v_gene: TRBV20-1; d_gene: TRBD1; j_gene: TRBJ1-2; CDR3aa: CSATQGGDYTF